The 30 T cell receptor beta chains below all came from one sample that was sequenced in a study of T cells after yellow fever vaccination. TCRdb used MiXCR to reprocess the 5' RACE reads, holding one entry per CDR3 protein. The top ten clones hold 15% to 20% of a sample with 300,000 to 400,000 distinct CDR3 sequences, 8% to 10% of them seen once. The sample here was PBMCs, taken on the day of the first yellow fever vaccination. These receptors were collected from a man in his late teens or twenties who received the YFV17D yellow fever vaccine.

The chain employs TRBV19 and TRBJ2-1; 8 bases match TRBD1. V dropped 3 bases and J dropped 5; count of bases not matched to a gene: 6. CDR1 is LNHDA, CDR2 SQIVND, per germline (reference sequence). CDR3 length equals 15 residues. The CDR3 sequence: CASSIHRGYDNEQFF. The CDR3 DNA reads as TGTGCCAGTAGTATTCACAGGGGGTACGACAATGAGCAGTTCTTC.

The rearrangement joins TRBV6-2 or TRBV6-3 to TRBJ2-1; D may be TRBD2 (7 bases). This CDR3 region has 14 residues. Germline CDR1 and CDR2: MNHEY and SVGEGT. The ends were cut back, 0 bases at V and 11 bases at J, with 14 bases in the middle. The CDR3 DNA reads TGTGCCAGCAGTTACTCGATCGGGGGGCGCAAGCAGTTCTTC. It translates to CASSYSIGGRKQFF.

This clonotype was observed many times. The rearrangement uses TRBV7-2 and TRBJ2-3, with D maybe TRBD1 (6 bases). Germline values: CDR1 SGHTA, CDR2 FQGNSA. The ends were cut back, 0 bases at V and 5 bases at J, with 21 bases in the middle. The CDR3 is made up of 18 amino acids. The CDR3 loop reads CASSLAQGGTARGDTQYF. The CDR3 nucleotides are TGTGCCAGCAGCTTAGCACAAGGGGGAACGGCCCGTGGAGATACGCAGTATTTT. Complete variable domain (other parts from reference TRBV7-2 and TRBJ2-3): GAGVSQSPSNKVTEKGKDVELRCDPISGHTALYWYRQSLGQGLEFLIYFQGNSAPDKSGLPSDRFSAERTGGSVSTLTIQRTQQEDSAVYLCASSLAQGGTARGDTQYFGPGTRLTVL.

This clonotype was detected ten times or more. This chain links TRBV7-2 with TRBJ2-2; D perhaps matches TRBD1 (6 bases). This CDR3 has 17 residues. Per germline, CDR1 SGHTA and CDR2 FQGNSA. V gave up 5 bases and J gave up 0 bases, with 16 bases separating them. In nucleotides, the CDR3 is TGTGCCAGCAGCGCACAGCCGGGACAAACGAACACCGGGGAGCTGTTTTTT. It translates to CASSAQPGQTNTGELFF.

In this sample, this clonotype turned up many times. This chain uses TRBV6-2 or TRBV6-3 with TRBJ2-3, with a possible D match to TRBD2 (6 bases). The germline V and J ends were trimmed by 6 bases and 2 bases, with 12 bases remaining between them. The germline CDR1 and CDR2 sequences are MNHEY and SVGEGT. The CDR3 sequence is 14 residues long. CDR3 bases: TGTGCCAGCAGGCCGGGACTCCTCACAGATACGCAGTATTTT. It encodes CASRPGLLTDTQYF.

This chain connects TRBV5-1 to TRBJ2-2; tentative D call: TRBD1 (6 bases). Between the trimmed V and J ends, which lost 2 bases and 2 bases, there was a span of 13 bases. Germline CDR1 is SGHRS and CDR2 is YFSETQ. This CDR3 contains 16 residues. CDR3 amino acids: CASSFLSGTNTGELFF. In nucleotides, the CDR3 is TGCGCCAGCAGCTTTTTATCAGGGACAAACACCGGGGAGCTGTTTTTT.

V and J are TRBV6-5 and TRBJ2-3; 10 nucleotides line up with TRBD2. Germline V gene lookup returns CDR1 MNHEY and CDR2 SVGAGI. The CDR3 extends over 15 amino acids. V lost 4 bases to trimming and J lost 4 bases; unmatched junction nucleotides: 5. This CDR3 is CASSWASGGADTQYF. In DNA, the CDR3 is TGTGCCAGCAGTTGGGCTAGCGGGGGCGCAGATACGCAGTATTTT.

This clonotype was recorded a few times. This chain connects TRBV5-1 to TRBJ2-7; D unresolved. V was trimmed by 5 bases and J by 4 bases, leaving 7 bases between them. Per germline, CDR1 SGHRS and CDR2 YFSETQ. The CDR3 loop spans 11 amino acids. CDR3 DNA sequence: TGCGCCAGCAGGGGTGTATACGAGCAGTACGTC. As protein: CASRGVYEQYV.

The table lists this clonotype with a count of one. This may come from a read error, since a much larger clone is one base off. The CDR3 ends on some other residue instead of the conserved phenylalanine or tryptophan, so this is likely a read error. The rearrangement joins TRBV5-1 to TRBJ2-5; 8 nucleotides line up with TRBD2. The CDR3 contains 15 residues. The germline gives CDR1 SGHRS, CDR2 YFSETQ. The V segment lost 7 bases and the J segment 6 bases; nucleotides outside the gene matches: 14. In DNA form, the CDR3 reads TGCGCCAGCGCCACGACCGGGGGGGCTTTTCAGACCCAGTACCTC. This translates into CASATTGGAFQTQYL.

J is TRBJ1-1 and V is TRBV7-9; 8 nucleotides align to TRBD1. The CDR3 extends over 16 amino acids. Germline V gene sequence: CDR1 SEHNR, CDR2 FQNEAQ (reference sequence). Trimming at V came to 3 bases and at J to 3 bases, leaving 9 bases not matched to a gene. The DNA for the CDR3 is TGTGCCAGCAGCTTCCGACAGGGGATGAGGTACACTGAAGCTTTCTTT. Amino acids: CASSFRQGMRYTEAFF.

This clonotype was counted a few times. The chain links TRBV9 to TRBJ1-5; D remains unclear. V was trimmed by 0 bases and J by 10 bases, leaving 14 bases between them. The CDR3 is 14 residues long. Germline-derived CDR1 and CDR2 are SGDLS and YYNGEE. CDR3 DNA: TGTGCCAGCAGCGTAGATCAAGGGAGCGGTCCCCAGCATTTT. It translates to CASSVDQGSGPQHF.

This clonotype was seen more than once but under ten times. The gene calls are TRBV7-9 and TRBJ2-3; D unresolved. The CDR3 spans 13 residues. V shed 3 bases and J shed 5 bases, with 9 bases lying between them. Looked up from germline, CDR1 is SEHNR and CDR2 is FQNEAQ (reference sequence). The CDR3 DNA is TGTGCCAGCAGCTTTAGCAGCGAAGATACGCAGTATTTT. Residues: CASSFSSEDTQYF.

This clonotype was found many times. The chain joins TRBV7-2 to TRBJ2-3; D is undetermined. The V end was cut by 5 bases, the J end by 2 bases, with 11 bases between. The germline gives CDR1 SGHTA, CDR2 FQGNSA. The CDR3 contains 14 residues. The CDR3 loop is CASSAGRYTDTQYF. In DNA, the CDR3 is TGTGCCAGCAGCGCTGGCCGATACACAGATACGCAGTATTTT.

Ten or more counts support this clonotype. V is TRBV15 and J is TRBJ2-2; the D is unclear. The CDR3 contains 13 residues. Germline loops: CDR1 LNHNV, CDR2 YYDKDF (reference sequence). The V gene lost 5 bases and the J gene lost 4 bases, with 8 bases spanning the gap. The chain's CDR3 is CATSSRSTGELFF. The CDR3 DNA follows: TGTGCCACCAGCTCGAGAAGCACCGGGGAGCTGTTTTTT.

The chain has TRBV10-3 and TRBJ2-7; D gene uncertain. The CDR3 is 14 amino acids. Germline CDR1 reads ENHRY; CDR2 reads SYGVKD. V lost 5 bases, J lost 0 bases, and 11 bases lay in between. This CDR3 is CAISPFPSSYEQYF. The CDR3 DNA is TGTGCCATCAGTCCTTTCCCGAGCTCCTACGAGCAGTACTTC.

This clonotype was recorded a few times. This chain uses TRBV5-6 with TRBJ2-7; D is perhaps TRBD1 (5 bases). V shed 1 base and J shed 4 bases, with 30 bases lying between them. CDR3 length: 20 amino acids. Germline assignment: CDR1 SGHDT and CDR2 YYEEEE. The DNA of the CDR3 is TGTGCCAGCAGCTTGAATTTTGATACAGGTACAATATCCTTAGGGTACGAGCAGTACTTC. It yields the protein CASSLNFDTGTISLGYEQYF. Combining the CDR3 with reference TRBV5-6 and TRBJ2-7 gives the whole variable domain DAGVTQSPTHLIKTRGQQVTLRCSPKSGHDTVSWYQQALGQGPQFIFQYYEEEERQRGNFPDRFSGHQFPNYSSELNVNALLLGDSALYLCASSLNFDTGTISLGYEQYFGPGTRLTVT.

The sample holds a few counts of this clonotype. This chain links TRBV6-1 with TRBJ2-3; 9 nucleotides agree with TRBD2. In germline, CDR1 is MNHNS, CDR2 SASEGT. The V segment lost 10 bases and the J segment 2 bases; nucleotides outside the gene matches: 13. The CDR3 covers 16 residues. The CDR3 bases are TGTGCCACCCTGCGTTTTCTAGCGGGGTACACAGATACGCAGTATTTT. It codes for CATLRFLAGYTDTQYF.

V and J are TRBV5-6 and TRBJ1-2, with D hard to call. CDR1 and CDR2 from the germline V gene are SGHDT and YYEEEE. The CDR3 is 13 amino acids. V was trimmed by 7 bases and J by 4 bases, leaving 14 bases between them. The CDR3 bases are TGTGCCAGCGGCCCCGGGCTCGTCTATGGCTACACCTTC. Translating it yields CASGPGLVYGYTF.

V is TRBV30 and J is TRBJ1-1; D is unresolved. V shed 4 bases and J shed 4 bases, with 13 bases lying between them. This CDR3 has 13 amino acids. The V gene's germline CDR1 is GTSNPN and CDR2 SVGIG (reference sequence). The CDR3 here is CAWKGRRATEAFF. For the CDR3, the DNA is TGTGCCTGGAAGGGCCGAAGGGCCACTGAAGCTTTCTTT.

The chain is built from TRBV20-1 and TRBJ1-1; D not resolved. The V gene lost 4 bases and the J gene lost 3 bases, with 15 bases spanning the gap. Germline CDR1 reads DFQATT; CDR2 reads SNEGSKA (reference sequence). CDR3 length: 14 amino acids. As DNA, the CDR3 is TGCAGTGCTACGCGAAGGGAGGTTTACACTGAAGCTTTCTTT. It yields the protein CSATRREVYTEAFF.

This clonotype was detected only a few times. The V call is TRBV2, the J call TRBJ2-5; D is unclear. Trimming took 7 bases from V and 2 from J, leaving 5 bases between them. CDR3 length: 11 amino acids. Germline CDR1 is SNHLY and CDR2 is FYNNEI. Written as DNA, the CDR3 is TGTGCCAGCATGAGGCAAGAGACCCAGTACTTC. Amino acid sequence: CASMRQETQYF.

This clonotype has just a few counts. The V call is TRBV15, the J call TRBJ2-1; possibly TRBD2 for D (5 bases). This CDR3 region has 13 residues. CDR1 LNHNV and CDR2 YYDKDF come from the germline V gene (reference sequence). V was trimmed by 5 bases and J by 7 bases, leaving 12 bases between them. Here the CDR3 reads CATSLSGPNEQFF. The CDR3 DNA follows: TGTGCCACCAGCCTCAGCGGCCCGAATGAGCAGTTCTTC.

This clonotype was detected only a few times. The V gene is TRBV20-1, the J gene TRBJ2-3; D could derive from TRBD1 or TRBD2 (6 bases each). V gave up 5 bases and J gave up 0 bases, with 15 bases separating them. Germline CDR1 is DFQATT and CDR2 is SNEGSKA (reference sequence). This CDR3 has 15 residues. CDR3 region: CSADRTGVSTDTQYF. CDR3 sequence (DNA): TGCAGTGCTGACAGGACGGGGGTGAGCACAGATACGCAGTATTTT.

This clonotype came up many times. The CDR3 DNA follows: TGCAGTGCTAGAGATCCGGCAGGGCTGGGGCAGTACTTC. Amino acid sequence: CSARDPAGLGQYF. The genes are TRBV20-1 and TRBJ2-7; D might be TRBD1 (5 bases). The germline V gene encodes CDR1 DFQATT and CDR2 SNEGSKA (reference sequence). The CDR3 runs to 13 residues. Trimming removed 0 bases at V and 9 bases at J, with 15 bases between.

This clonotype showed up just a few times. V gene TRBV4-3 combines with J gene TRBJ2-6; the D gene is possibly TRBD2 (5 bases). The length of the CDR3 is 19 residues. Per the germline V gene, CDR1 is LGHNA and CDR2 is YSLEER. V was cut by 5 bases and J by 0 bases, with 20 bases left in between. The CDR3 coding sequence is TGCGCCAGCAGCGCCTTCGGGGTTGGGCACCGCTCTGGGGCCAACGTCCTGACTTTC. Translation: CASSAFGVGHRSGANVLTF.

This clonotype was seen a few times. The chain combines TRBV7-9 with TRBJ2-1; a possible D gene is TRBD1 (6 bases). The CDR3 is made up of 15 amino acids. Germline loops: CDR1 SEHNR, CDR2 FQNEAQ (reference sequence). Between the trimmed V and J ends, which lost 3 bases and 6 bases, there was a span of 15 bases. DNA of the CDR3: TGTGCCAGCAGCTTCGCGTGGGGGCAGGCCAATGAGCAGTTCTTC. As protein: CASSFAWGQANEQFF. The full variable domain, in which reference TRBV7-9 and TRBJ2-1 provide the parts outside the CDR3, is DTGVSQNPRHKITKRGQNVTFRCDPISEHNRLYWYRQTLGQGPEFLTYFQNEAQLEKSRLLSDRFSAERPKGSFSTLEIQRTEQGDSAMYLCASSFAWGQANEQFFGPGTRLTVL.

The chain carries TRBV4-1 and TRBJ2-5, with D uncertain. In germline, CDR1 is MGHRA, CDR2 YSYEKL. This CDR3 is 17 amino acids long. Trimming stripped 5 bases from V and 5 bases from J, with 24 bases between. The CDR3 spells CASSRGRTPTLGETQYF. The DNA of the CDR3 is TGCGCCAGCAGCAGAGGACGGACCCCCACCCTAGGGGAGACCCAGTACTTC.

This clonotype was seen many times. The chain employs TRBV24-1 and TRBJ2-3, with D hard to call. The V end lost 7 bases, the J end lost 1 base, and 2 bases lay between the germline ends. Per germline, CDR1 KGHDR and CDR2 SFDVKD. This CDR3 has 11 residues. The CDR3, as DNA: TGTGCCACCAGCCGCACAGATACGCAGTATTTT. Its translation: CATSRTDTQYF.

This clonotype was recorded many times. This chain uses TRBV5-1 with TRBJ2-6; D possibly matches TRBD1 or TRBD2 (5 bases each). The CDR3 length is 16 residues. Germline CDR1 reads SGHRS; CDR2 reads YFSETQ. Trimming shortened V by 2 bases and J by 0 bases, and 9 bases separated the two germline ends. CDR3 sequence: CASSLQEASGANVLTF. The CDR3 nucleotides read TGCGCCAGCAGCTTACAGGAGGCCTCTGGGGCCAACGTCCTGACTTTC. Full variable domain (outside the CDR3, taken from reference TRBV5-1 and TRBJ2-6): KAGVTQTPRYLIKTRGQQVTLSCSPISGHRSVSWYQQTPGQGLQFLFEYFSETQRNKGNFPGRFSGRQFSNSRSEMNVSTLELGDSALYLCASSLQEASGANVLTFGAGSRLTVL.

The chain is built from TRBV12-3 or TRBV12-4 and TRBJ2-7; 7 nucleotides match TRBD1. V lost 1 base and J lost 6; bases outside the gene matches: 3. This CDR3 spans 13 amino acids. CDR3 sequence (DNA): TGTGCCAGCAGTTTAGTAACAGGGGCCGAGCAGTACTTC. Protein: CASSLVTGAEQYF.